This T cell receptor (beta chain) was recovered during a study of graft-versus-host responses after intestinal transplantation. As for the study in general: Recipients received multivisceral, liver-intestinal, or isolated intestinal transplants. Every one of the recipients received anti-thymocyte globulin induction and afterwards took tacrolimus and steroids for around 3 years. Study-wide points: Early post-transplant HvG declines showed an association with peak circulating GvH clone levels.

Sequencing was performed with immunoSEQ multiplex PCR; in TCRdb, only in-frame clones are kept and a portion is missing. Of approximately 58,000 clones listed, approximately 90% are singletons. V lost 2 bases and J lost 2, with 13 bases in between. The CDR3 totals 16 residues. Germline CDR1 is SNHLY and CDR2 is FYNNEI. Comments on this clone: The target antigen is unknown.

The material was PBMCs, obtained 26 days after transplant. The J gene is TRBJ2-1, the V gene TRBV2; tentatively, D is TRBD2 (6 bases). The sequence was obtained from a human patient who received an intestinal transplant, so some T cells may come from the graft donor. In DNA, the CDR3 is TGTGCCAGCAGTGAATGGGGTACGGGAGCCTACAATGAGCAGTTCTTC. Its protein is CASSEWGTGAYNEQFF.